One and the same sample provided the 5 T cell receptor beta chains below, sequenced in a study of post-analysis software for immune sequencing data. Incorporated into the TCR beta cDNA libraries were unique molecular identifiers, which served to reduce PCR and sequencing biases. MiXCR was run by TCRdb on the PCR reads, yielding one entry per CDR3 protein. The sample contains about 540,000 distinct CDR3 sequences, around a third of which appear only once. Study findings and constraints: In patients, TRBV5-6, TRBV5-1 and TRBV20-1 belonged to five or six TRBV segments found more frequently than in controls.

No antigens are known for them. The sample was blood. Every receptor here comes from a girl aged 2-17 years with multiple sclerosis.

The J gene is TRBJ1-2, the V gene TRBV6-5, with D perhaps matching TRBD1 (6 bases). Trimming cost V 6 bases and J 8 bases, with 19 bases left between them. From germline, CDR1 is MNHEY and CDR2 SVGAGI. There are 14 residues in the CDR3. Written as DNA, the CDR3 is TGTGCCAGCAGCCGTAGGGGGGGGCGGCCCGGCTACACCTTC. Translated: CASSRRGGRPGYTF.

This clonotype showed up just a few times. The chain employs TRBV20-1 and TRBJ2-7; the D gene is possibly TRBD2 (7 bases). Per the germline V gene, CDR1 is DFQATT and CDR2 is SNEGSKA (reference sequence). V shed 4 bases and J shed 2 bases, with 9 bases lying between them. The CDR3 runs 12 residues. This CDR3 is CSANGGPYEQYF. CDR3 DNA: TGCAGTGCTAACGGGGGGCCCTACGAGCAGTACTTC.

V and J are TRBV5-1 and TRBJ2-7; the D gene is possibly TRBD2 (6 bases). The CDR3 spans 13 residues. The V and J ends lost 3 bases and 0 bases respectively, with 7 bases between them. CDR1 is SGHRS and CDR2 is YFSETQ in the germline V gene. The CDR3 DNA is TGCGCCAGCAGCTGGGGGGACTCCTACGAGCAGTACTTC. Translated: CASSWGDSYEQYF.

This clonotype was recorded once. No conserved phenylalanine or tryptophan is present at the end of the CDR3, so a read error is the likely explanation. This chain joins TRBV29-1 and TRBJ1-1; D perhaps matches TRBD1 (6 bases). The germline gives CDR1 SQVTM, CDR2 ANQGSEA. CDR3 length: 15 residues. V was pared by 6 bases and J by 1 base, with 18 bases between. The DNA of the CDR3 is TGCAGCGTAAAACGAACAGGGTTCTCGAACACTGAAGCTTTCTGT. This gives the protein CSVKRTGFSNTEAFC.

This chain joins TRBV4-1 and TRBJ2-3; D gene uncertain. Per the germline V gene, CDR1 is MGHRA and CDR2 is YSYEKL. Trimming took off 0 bases at V and 0 bases at J, with 10 bases between the two ends. This CDR3 has 16 residues. The CDR3 sequence: CASSQELGSSTDTQYF. DNA for the CDR3: TGCGCCAGCAGCCAAGAATTAGGGTCTAGCACAGATACGCAGTATTTT.